The 31 T cell receptor beta chains below all came from one sample that was sequenced in a study of regulatory T cells in long-lasting Graves disease listed by TCRdb under 2021. The library was generated by multiplex PCR. The data were produced on an Illumina HiSeq 4000. iRepertoire HTBI primers and Arm-PCR amplification of CDR3 regions were used to construct TCR beta libraries. The public reads were reanalyzed by TCRdb: fastp trimming at Q25, MiXCR alignment, in-frame beta chains only. Under each unique CDR3 protein, matching rows form one entry showing the most common genes and DNA. Counted in this sample were about 400,000 distinct CDR3 sequences; less than 25% of them appeared once. The top ten hold about 20% of the sample. The intended sense of this specimen's time point label: persistent/refractory GD, antithyroid drugs over 5 years with positive TRAb. For both TCR sequencing and RNA sequencing, RNA was extracted from PBMCs using TRIzol.

The sample here was peripheral blood mononuclear cells (PBMCs), taken when the disease was refractory, from a patient treated with antithyroid drugs. These receptors came from a female donor with Graves disease.

This clonotype has at least ten counts. The chain joins TRBV19 to TRBJ2-7; D might be TRBD1 or TRBD2, each matching 5 bases. Germline-derived CDR1 and CDR2 are LNHDA and SQIVND (reference sequence). The CDR3 spans 14 residues. V was cut by 6 bases and J by 3 bases, with 15 bases left in between. Here the CDR3 DNA reads TGTGCCAGTAGGCAGATAGCAGGGAGCTACGAGCAGTACTTC. Its protein is CASRQIAGSYEQYF. Supplemented by reference TRBV19 and TRBJ2-7, the full variable domain reads DGGITQSPKYLFRKEGQNVTLSCEQNLNHDAMYWYRQDPGQGLRLIYYSQIVNDFQKGDIAEGYSVSREKKESFPLTVTSAQKNPTAFYLCASRQIAGSYEQYFGPGTRLTVT.

This clonotype came up a few times. The chain joins TRBV12-3 or TRBV12-4 to TRBJ2-5; D is undetermined. The V end was cut by 4 bases, the J end by 7 bases, with 10 bases between. This CDR3 region has 12 residues. This chain's CDR3 is CASSSPETTQYF. The CDR3 DNA sequence: TGTGCCAGCAGTTCCCCGGAGACGACCCAGTACTTC.

In this sample, this clonotype turned up a few times. The CDR3 reads CAWRSRLVDHEQYF. DNA of the CDR3: TGTGCCTGGAGGTCGAGGTTGGTTGACCACGAGCAGTACTTC. This rearrangement joins TRBV30 to TRBJ2-7; no clear D gene. This CDR3 has 14 amino acids. Germline V CDR1 and CDR2: GTSNPN, SVGIG (reference sequence). V was trimmed by 3 bases and J by 5 bases, leaving 17 bases between them.

The J gene is TRBJ2-7, the V gene TRBV4-3; D is possibly TRBD1 (6 bases). V lost 0 bases, J lost 5 bases, and 14 bases lay in between. This CDR3 comprises 15 residues. Per the germline V gene, CDR1 is LGHNA and CDR2 is YSLEER. The CDR3 nucleotides read TGCGCCAGCAGCCAAGAACAGGGCGGCTTGCACGAGCAGTACTTC. It yields the protein CASSQEQGGLHEQYF.

This chain connects TRBV12-3 or TRBV12-4 to TRBJ1-2; D ambiguous. The CDR3 sequence is 13 residues long. Trimming left V 7 bases short and J 3 bases short, with 12 bases between. For the CDR3, the DNA is TGTGCCAGCACCACCGGAGGGTACTATGGCTACACCTTC. The encoded protein is CASTTGGYYGYTF.

In this sample, this clonotype turned up a few times. The chain carries TRBV10-3 and TRBJ2-7; 7 bases match TRBD1. Trimming cost V 5 bases and J 3 bases; bases outside gene matches: 4. The CDR3 has 13 residues. Germline values: CDR1 ENHRY, CDR2 SYGVKD. CDR3 amino acids: CAISQGTDYEQYF. As DNA, the CDR3 is TGTGCCATCAGTCAGGGGACAGACTACGAGCAGTACTTC.

The gene calls are TRBV7-2 and TRBJ2-5; D tentatively reads TRBD1 or TRBD2 (7 bases each). The germline V gene has CDR1 SGHTA and CDR2 FQGNSA. This CDR3 region has 17 residues. With 4 bases removed from V and 5 bases from J, the gap between germline ends came to 23 bases. The CDR3 region has the DNA TGTGCCAGCAGCTCCGTCCTGGGAGGGGGCGTCTCGGAGACCCAGTACTTC. Encoded protein: CASSSVLGGGVSETQYF.

This rearrangement joins TRBV6-2 or TRBV6-3 to TRBJ2-7, with D perhaps TRBD1 or TRBD2 (5 bases each). The V end lost 6 bases, the J end lost 1 base, and 13 bases lay between the germline ends. This CDR3 is 14 amino acids long. Germline V gene lookup returns CDR1 MNHEY and CDR2 SVGEGT. CDR3 protein: CASRSRDGSYEQYF. The CDR3 DNA reads TGTGCCAGCAGGAGCCGGGACGGTTCCTACGAGCAGTACTTC.

The V and J genes are TRBV30 and TRBJ2-2, with D tentatively TRBD1 (5 bases). Germline V gene data show CDR1 as GTSNPN and CDR2 as SVGIG (reference sequence). V shed 0 bases and J shed 5 bases, with 10 bases lying between them. The CDR3 contains 14 residues. The CDR3 region has the DNA TGTGCCTGGAGTGTACGTCAGGGTACCGGGGAGCTGTTTTTT. Translating gives CAWSVRQGTGELFF.

Comment on this clonotype: A clone one base away is much larger, so this may be a read error. J is TRBJ2-7 and V is TRBV20-1, with no clear D. The CDR3 is 12 amino acids. With 3 bases removed from V and 3 bases from J, the gap between germline ends came to 9 bases. Germline CDR1 DFQATT, CDR2 SNEGSKA (reference sequence). CDR3 sequence (DNA): TGCAGTGCTAGCGGACGGAACTACGAGCAGTACTTC. It translates to CSASGRNYEQYF.

This clonotype has at least ten counts. The J gene is TRBJ2-6, the V gene TRBV6-2 or TRBV6-3; tentative D call: TRBD1 (5 bases). Trimming pared 5 bases from V and 0 bases from J, leaving 8 bases between. The CDR3 runs to 15 residues. Germline V gene sequence: CDR1 MNHEY, CDR2 SVGEGT. The CDR3 spells CASSKQVSGANVLTF. CDR3 coding DNA: TGTGCCAGCAGTAAACAGGTCTCTGGGGCCAACGTCCTGACTTTC.

The rearrangement joins TRBV7-2 to TRBJ2-1; 10 bases map to TRBD2. The V gene end was trimmed by 3 bases and the J gene end by 6 bases; junction bases not matched to a gene: 8. Germline CDR1 is SGHTA and CDR2 is FQGNSA. The CDR3 totals 16 residues. The CDR3 DNA reads TGTGCCAGCAGCTTCGGCACTAGCGGGGTTATCAATGAGCAGTTCTTC. Its protein product is CASSFGTSGVINEQFF.

The genes are TRBV12-3 or TRBV12-4 and TRBJ2-7, with D tentatively TRBD2 (5 bases). The CDR3 has 13 residues. The V and J ends lost 5 bases and 6 bases respectively, with 14 bases between them. CDR3 loop: CASSRELGGEQYF. The CDR3 coding sequence is TGTGCCAGCAGTCGCGAACTAGGAGGCGAGCAGTACTTC.

The V and J genes are TRBV19 and TRBJ1-2, with 9 bases identical to TRBD1. Trimming at V came to 7 bases and at J to 2 bases, leaving 2 bases not matched to a gene. The CDR3 spans 13 residues. CDR1 is LNHDA, CDR2 SQIVND, per germline (reference sequence). CDR3 nucleotides: TGTGCCAGTAACAGGGGGCGAAACTATGGCTACACCTTC. Amino acid sequence: CASNRGRNYGYTF.

This clonotype was detected a few times. V gene TRBV5-1 combines with J gene TRBJ2-7, with D possibly TRBD1 on 6 matching bases. V lost 0 bases to trimming and J lost 5 bases, with 18 bases between them. The germline CDR1 and CDR2 sequences are SGHRS and YFSETQ. The CDR3 sequence is 16 residues long. Written as DNA, the CDR3 is TGCGCCAGCAGCTTGGCGGGGCAGGGGAAGGTCAACGAGCAGTACTTC. As protein: CASSLAGQGKVNEQYF. The full variable domain, in which reference TRBV5-1 and TRBJ2-7 provide the parts outside the CDR3, is KAGVTQTPRYLIKTRGQQVTLSCSPISGHRSVSWYQQTPGQGLQFLFEYFSETQRNKGNFPGRFSGRQFSNSRSEMNVSTLELGDSALYLCASSLAGQGKVNEQYFGPGTRLTVT.

The sample holds many counts of this clonotype. This chain uses TRBV2 with TRBJ1-6; D remains unclear. This CDR3 region has 15 residues. Germline CDR1 SNHLY, CDR2 FYNNEI. V gave up 6 bases and J gave up 14 bases, with 23 bases separating them. The DNA for the CDR3 is TGTGCCAGCAGAGCCACCCGGGTCACCCAGGAGACCCTCCACTTT. This encodes CASRATRVTQETLHF.

This clonotype was seen many times. For the CDR3, the DNA is TGTGCCAGCAGCCAGGACGGATTCACCCAGTACTTC. This sequence encodes CASSQDGFTQYF. V gene TRBV7-2 combines with J gene TRBJ2-5, with no clear D. CDR1 SGHTA and CDR2 FQGNSA come from the germline V gene. Trimming removed 5 bases from V and 8 bases from J, with 12 bases in between. The CDR3 covers 12 residues. The whole variable domain, filled in from reference TRBV7-2 and TRBJ2-5, reads GAGVSQSPSNKVTEKGKDVELRCDPISGHTALYWYRQSLGQGLEFLIYFQGNSAPDKSGLPSDRFSAERTGGSVSTLTIQRTQQEDSAVYLCASSQDGFTQYFGPGTRLLVL.

The chain employs TRBV4-1 and TRBJ2-7; 9 bases match TRBD1. From germline, CDR1 is MGHRA and CDR2 YSYEKL. With V trimmed by 3 bases and J by 2 bases, 8 bases remained unmatched. There are 16 residues in the CDR3. The CDR3 spells CASSQAWTGVTYEQYF. Here the CDR3 DNA reads TGCGCCAGCAGCCAGGCCTGGACAGGGGTGACCTACGAGCAGTACTTC.

To note about this clonotype: Mismatch with germline at one junction end may stem from a read error. The chain joins TRBV11-1 to TRBJ2-2, with D tentatively TRBD2 (5 bases). Germline CDR1 reads SGHAT; CDR2 reads FQDESV (reference sequence). CDR3 length: 14 residues. The CDR3 loop reads CASSLGGPSGELLF. CDR3 bases: TGTGCCAGCAGCTTAGGTGGTCCTTCCGGGGAGCTGCTTTTT.

About this clonotype: The junction departs from germline at one end; a sequencing error may be responsible. This chain joins TRBV29-1 and TRBJ2-2; a weak D match, TRBD2 (5 bases). Germline loops: CDR1 SQVTM, CDR2 ANQGSEA. This CDR3 is 13 amino acids long. The CDR3 sequence is CSVEVVGTGELFF. In nucleotides, the CDR3 is TGCAGCGTTGAAGTGGTGGGAACCGGGGAGCTGTTCTTT.

On this clonotype: This may be a read error, as it is one base from a much larger clone. The CDR3: CSAQDIEAFF. The CDR3 nucleotides read TGCAGCGCACAAGACATTGAAGCTTTCTTT. The rearrangement links TRBV29-1 to TRBJ1-1; D unresolved. CDR3 length equals 10 residues. V lost 7 bases and J 7 bases, leaving 10 bases between the germline ends. Germline assignment: CDR1 SQVTM and CDR2 ANQGSEA.

This clonotype was seen a handful of times. The rearrangement joins TRBV5-5 to TRBJ1-1, with D possibly matching TRBD1 (5 bases). V lost 2 bases to trimming and J lost 8 bases, with 13 bases between them. The CDR3 is 13 residues long. Germline CDR1 SGHKS, CDR2 YYEKEE (reference sequence). This chain's CDR3 is CASSFNAGTEAFF. CDR3 nucleotides: TGTGCCAGCAGCTTTAATGCGGGGACCGAAGCTTTCTTT.

The chain employs TRBV28 and TRBJ2-3, with TRBD2 matching over 9 bases. Per the germline V gene, CDR1 is MDHEN and CDR2 is SYDVKM. With V trimmed by 6 bases and J by 4 bases, 11 bases remained unmatched. The CDR3 is made up of 16 amino acids. The CDR3 DNA reads TGTGCCAGCAGGCCTCTTCTAGCGGGAATTGCAGATACGCAGTATTTT. This encodes CASRPLLAGIADTQYF.

This clonotype was seen many times. The chain joins TRBV7-8 to TRBJ2-7; TRBD1 or TRBD2 may be the D gene (5 bases each). V shed 7 bases and J shed 4 bases, with 8 bases lying between them. Germline CDR1 is SGHVS and CDR2 is FQNEAQ. CDR3 length: 11 amino acids. The CDR3 region has the DNA TGTGCCAGCACTGAGGGGTACGAGCAGTACTTC. Its protein is CASTEGYEQYF.

The rearrangement joins TRBV5-1 to TRBJ2-7, with 9 nucleotides matching TRBD1. CDR1 SGHRS and CDR2 YFSETQ come from the germline V gene. The CDR3 spans 17 residues. V was clipped by 1 base and J by 2 bases; unmatched bases: 10. The CDR3 sequence: CASSLPWTGDPAYEQYF. The CDR3 DNA sequence: TGCGCCAGCAGCTTGCCCTGGACAGGGGATCCAGCCTACGAGCAGTACTTC.

V and J are TRBV25-1 and TRBJ2-5, with a tentative D call TRBD1 (5 bases). V gave up 6 bases and J gave up 4 bases, with 15 bases separating them. Germline V lookup: CDR1 MGHDK, CDR2 SYGVNS. The CDR3 contains 14 residues. The CDR3 loop reads CASSVRGFLETQYF. The CDR3 DNA follows: TGTGCCAGCAGCGTAAGGGGATTTTTAGAGACCCAGTACTTC.

The count of this clonotype is one. This is likely a read error, given that the CDR3 carries no conserved phenylalanine or tryptophan at its end. The CDR3 here is CASSKPRVAEETQYL. The CDR3 coding sequence is TGTGCCAGCAGCAAACCCAGGGTGGCGGAAGAGACCCAGTACTTA. The rearrangement uses TRBV7-9 and TRBJ2-5; TRBD1 might be the D (5 bases). The length of the CDR3 is 15 residues. Germline CDR1 reads SEHNR; CDR2 reads FQNEAQ (reference sequence). The ends were cut back, 5 bases at V and 3 bases at J, with 16 bases in the middle.

There are a few counts of this clonotype. The J gene is TRBJ2-2, the V gene TRBV7-2; no clear D gene. Looked up from germline, CDR1 is SGHTA and CDR2 is FQGNSA. V was trimmed by 2 bases and J by 3 bases, leaving 4 bases between them. This CDR3 region has 13 residues. In nucleotides, the CDR3 is TGTGCCAGCAGCTTACTGTACACCGGGGAGCTGTTTTTT. Residues: CASSLLYTGELFF.

The chain joins TRBV2 to TRBJ2-1, with TRBD2 matching 7 bases. Trimming removed 2 bases from V and 1 base from J; junction bases left unmatched: 8. Germline assignment: CDR1 SNHLY and CDR2 FYNNEI. The CDR3 has 17 amino acids. CDR3 region: CASSEFPSGMSYNEQFF. The CDR3 DNA follows: TGTGCCAGCAGTGAATTCCCTAGCGGAATGTCCTACAATGAGCAGTTCTTC.

There are many counts of this clonotype. The J gene is TRBJ2-5, the V gene TRBV20-1, with a possible D match to TRBD1 (6 bases). V shed 6 bases and J shed 4 bases, with 15 bases lying between them. There are 13 residues in the CDR3. Looked up from germline, CDR1 is DFQATT and CDR2 is SNEGSKA (reference sequence). The CDR3 spells CSARTGFGETQYF. CDR3 nucleotide sequence: TGCAGTGCCCGTACAGGGTTTGGAGAGACCCAGTACTTC.

This clonotype was detected many times. The chain links TRBV20-1 to TRBJ1-2, with 7 bases identical to TRBD1. Germline V gene lookup returns CDR1 DFQATT and CDR2 SNEGSKA (reference sequence). This CDR3 contains 12 residues. Trimming took 5 bases from V and 4 from J; bases not matched to a gene: 4. The CDR3 sequence is CSAGQDIYGYTF. The CDR3 DNA sequence: TGCAGTGCTGGACAGGATATCTATGGCTACACCTTC.